This TCR beta chain was retrieved from a study of blood T cell repertoires in COVID-19. For the study at large: Samples representing acute and convalescent COVID-19 were sourced from the United States, Italy and Spain.

The method was immunoSEQ multiplex PCR; TCRdb's version includes in-frame clones alone and lacks a portion of them. The sample lists roughly 370,000 clones; approximately 87% were seen once. The CDR3 is made up of 14 amino acids. Looked up from germline, CDR1 is SGHVS and CDR2 is FQNEAQ. Deletions cut 5 bases from V and 1 base from J, with 9 bases between. The TCR sequence derives from a woman between 50 and 59 years old who had recovered from COVID-19. The rearrangement links TRBV7-8 to TRBJ1-3, with D perhaps matching TRBD1 (5 bases). Source material: PBMCs or T cells enriched from blood (not recorded which). In nucleotides, the CDR3 is TGTGCCAGCAGCCCGGGGGGTTCTGGAAACACCATATATTTT. Protein product: CASSPGGSGNTIYF.